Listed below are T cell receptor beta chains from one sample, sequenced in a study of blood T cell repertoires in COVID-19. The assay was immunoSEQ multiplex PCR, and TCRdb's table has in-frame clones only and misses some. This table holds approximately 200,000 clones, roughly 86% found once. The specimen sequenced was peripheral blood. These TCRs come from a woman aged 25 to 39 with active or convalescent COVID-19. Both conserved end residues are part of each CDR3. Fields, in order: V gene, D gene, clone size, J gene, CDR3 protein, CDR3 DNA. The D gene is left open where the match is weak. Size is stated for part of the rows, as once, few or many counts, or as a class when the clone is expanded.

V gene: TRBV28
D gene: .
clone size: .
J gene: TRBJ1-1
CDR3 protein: CASSRLGGGPNVGAFF
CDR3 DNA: TGTGCCAGCAGTCGATTGGGAGGGGGGCCTAACGTTGGAGCTTTCTTT

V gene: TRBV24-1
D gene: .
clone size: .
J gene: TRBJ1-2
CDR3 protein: CATSADRFFYGYTF
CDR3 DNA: TGTGCCACCAGTGCGGACAGATTCTTCTATGGCTACACCTTC

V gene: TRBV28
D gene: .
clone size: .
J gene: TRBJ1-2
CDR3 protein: CASSPPVSYGYTF
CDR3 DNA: TGTGCCAGCAGTCCGCCTGTTAGCTATGGCTACACCTTC

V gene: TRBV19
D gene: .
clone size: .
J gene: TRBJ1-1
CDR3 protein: CASSPTPNTEAFF
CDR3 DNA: TGTGCCAGTAGTCCCACACCGAACACTGAAGCTTTCTTT

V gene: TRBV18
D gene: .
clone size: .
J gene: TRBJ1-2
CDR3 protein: CASSHARGEARDYGYTF
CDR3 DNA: TGTGCCAGCTCACATGCGAGAGGGGAGGCGCGGGACTATGGCTACACCTTC

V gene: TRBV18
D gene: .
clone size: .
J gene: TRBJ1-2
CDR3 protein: CASSHGQSFMYGYTF
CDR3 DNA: TGTGCCAGCTCACACGGACAGTCGTTTATGTATGGCTACACCTTC

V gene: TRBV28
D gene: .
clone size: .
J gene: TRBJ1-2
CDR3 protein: CASRETDYGYTF
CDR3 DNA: TGTGCCAGCAGGGAGACAGACTATGGCTACACCTTC

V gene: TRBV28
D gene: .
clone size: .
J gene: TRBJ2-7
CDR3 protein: CASSPRATPGEQYF
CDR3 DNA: TGTGCCAGCAGTCCGAGAGCTACCCCCGGCGAGCAGTACTTC

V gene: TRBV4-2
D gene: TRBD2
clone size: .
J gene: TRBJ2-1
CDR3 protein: CASSQEGTSGSLDEQFF
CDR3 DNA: TGTGCCAGCAGCCAAGAGGGAACTAGCGGGTCCTTAGATGAGCAGTTCTTC

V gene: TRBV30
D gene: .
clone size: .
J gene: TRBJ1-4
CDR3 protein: CAWSKGDEKLFF
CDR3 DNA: TGTGCCTGGAGCAAGGGGGATGAAAAACTGTTTTTT

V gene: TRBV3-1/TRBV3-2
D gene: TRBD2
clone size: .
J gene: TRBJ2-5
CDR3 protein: CASSQGRTSGSPRGETQYF
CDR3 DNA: TGTGCCAGCAGCCAAGGGCGAACTAGCGGGAGCCCAAGGGGAGAGACCCAGTACTTC

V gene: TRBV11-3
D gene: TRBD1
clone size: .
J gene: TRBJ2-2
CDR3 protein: CASRDRGNAGELFF
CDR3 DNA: TGTGCCAGCAGGGACAGGGGGAACGCCGGGGAGCTGTTTTTT

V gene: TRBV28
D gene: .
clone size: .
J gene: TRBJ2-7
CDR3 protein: CASTEGGQGRVYEQYF
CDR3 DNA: TGTGCCAGCACCGAGGGTGGGCAGGGGAGAGTGTACGAGCAGTACTTC

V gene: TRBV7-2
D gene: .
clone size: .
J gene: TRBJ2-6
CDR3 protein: CASTRGANVLTF
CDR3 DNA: TGTGCCAGCACTAGGGGGGCCAACGTCCTGACTTTC

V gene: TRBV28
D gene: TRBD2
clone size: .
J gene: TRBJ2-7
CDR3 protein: CASNPLGTSASYEQYF
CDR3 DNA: TGTGCCAGCAACCCCTTGGGGACTAGCGCCTCCTACGAGCAGTACTTC

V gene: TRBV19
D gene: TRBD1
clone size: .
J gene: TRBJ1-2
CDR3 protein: CASSIDRDRARGYTF
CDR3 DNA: TGTGCCAGTAGCATTGACCGGGACAGGGCTCGAGGCTACACCTTC

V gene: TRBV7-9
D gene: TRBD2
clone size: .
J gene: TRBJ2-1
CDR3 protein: CASRRTSGSVYEQFF
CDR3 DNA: TGTGCCAGCAGGCGGACTAGCGGGAGTGTGTATGAGCAGTTCTTC

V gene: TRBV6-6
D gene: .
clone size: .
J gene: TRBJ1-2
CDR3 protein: CASSSYNLVAGYGYTF
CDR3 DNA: TGTGCCAGCAGTTCTTATAACCTCGTCGCGGGCTATGGCTACACCTTC

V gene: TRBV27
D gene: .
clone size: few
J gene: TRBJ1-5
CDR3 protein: CASSLGAPNQPQHF
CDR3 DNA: TGTGCCAGCAGCTTAGGGGCTCCGAATCAGCCCCAGCATTTT

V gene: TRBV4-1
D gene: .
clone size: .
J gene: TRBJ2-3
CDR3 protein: CASSQRSQRRSTDTQYF
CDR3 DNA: TGCGCCAGCAGTCAAAGATCCCAGCGGAGGAGCACAGATACGCAGTATTTT

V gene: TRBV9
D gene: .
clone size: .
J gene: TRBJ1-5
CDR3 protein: CASAPGSLSNQPQHF
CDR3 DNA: TGTGCCAGCGCCCCCGGCAGTCTTAGCAATCAGCCCCAACATTTT

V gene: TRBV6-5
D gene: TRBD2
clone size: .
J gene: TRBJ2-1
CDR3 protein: CASSPAVAGGREQFF
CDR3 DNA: TGTGCCAGCAGCCCCGCGGTAGCGGGGGGGCGGGAGCAGTTCTTC

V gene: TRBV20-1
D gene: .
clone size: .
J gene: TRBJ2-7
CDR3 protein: CSATRDYEQYF
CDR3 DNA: TGCAGTGCTACCCGAGATTACGAGCAGTACTTC

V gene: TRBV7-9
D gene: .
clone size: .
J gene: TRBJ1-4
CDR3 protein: CASSLGATGEKLFF
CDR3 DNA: TGTGCCAGCAGCTTGGGGGCAACAGGGGAAAAACTGTTTTTT

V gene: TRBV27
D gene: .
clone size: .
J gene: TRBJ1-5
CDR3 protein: CASSFADQPQHF
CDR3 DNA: TGTGCCAGCAGTTTTGCGGATCAGCCCCAGCATTTT

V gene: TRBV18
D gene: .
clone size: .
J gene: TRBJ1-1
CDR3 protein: CASSPGRAPTEAFF
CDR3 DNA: TGTGCCAGCTCACCGGGCAGGGCTCCTACTGAAGCTTTCTTT

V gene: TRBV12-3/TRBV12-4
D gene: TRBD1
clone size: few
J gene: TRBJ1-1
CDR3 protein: CASSAQGGEAFF
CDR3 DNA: TGTGCCAGCAGTGCCCAGGGGGGTGAAGCTTTCTTT

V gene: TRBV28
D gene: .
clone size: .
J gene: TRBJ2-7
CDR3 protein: CASSLKGSEQYF
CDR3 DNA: TGTGCCAGCAGTTTAAAAGGGAGCGAGCAGTACTTC

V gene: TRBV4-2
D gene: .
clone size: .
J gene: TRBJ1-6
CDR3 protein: CASSQAEQANYNSPLHF
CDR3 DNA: TGTGCCAGCAGCCAGGCGGAACAGGCGAACTATAATTCACCCCTCCACTTT

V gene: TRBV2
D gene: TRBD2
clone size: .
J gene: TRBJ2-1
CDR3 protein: CASSPPGGSSYNEQFF
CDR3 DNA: TGTGCCAGCAGCCCACCCGGGGGGAGCTCCTACAATGAGCAGTTCTTC

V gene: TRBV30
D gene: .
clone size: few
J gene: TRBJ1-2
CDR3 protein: CAWSTGMGGSGYTF
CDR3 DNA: TGTGCCTGGAGTACGGGAATGGGTGGAAGTGGCTACACCTTC

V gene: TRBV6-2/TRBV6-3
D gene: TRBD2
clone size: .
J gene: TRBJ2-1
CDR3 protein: CASSYGSGLNYNEQFF
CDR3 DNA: TGTGCCAGCAGTTACGGGTCGGGACTAAACTACAATGAGCAGTTCTTC

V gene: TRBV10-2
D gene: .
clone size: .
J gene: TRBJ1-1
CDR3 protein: CASSQDMNTEAFF
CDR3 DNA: TGCGCCAGCAGTCAAGACATGAACACTGAAGCTTTCTTT

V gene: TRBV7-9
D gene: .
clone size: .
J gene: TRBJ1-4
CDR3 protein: CASSLKQLSNEKLFF
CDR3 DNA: TGTGCCAGCAGCTTAAAACAGCTTTCAAATGAAAAACTGTTTTTT

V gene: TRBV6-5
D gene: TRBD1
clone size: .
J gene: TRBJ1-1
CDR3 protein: CASSYRETGGTEAFF
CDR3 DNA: TGTGCCAGCAGTTATCGCGAGACAGGGGGGACTGAAGCTTTCTTT

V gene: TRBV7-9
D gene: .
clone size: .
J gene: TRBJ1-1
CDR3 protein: CASSNSLGGTEAFF
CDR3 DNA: TGTGCCAGCAGCAATAGTTTGGGGGGCACTGAAGCTTTCTTT

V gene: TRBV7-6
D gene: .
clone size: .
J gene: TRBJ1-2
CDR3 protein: CASSLARDYGYTF
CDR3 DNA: TGTGCCAGCAGCTTAGCTCGAGACTATGGCTACACCTTC

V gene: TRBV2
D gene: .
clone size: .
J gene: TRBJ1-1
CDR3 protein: CASSEEASAEAFF
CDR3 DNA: TGTGCCAGCAGTGAAGAAGCGTCGGCTGAAGCTTTCTTT

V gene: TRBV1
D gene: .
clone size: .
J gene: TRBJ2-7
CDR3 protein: CTSSQGIKLGGYEQYF
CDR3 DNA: TGCACCAGCAGCCAAGGAATCAAACTAGGGGGCTACGAGCAGTACTTC

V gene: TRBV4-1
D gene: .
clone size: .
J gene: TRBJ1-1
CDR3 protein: CASSQDNRVSTEAFF
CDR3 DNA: TGCGCCAGCAGCCAAGATAACAGGGTTAGTACTGAAGCTTTCTTT

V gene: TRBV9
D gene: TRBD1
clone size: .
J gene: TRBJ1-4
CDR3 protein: CASSVDHGTGGGEKLFF
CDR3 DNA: TGTGCCAGCAGCGTAGATCACGGGACAGGGGGAGGCGAAAAACTGTTTTTT

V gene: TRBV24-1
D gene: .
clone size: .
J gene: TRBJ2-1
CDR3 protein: CATSDLGPRGQFF
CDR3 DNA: TGTGCCACCAGTGATTTGGGGCCCCGGGGGCAGTTCTTC

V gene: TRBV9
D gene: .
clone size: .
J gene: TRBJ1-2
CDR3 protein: CASSQWTVWKYGYTF
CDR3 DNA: TGTGCCAGCAGCCAATGGACAGTTTGGAAGTATGGCTACACCTTC

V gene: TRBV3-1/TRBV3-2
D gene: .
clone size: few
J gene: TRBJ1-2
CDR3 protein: CASSQVSGVTYGYTF
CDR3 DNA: TGTGCCAGCAGCCAAGTCTCAGGGGTTACCTATGGCTACACCTTC

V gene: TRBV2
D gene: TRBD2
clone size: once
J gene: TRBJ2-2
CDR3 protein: CASSPPGLAGGTGELFF
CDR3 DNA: TGTGCCAGCAGTCCCCCGGGACTAGCGGGAGGTACCGGGGAGCTGTTTTTT

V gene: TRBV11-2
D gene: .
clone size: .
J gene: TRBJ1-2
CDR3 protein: CASTGAFSYGYTF
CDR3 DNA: TGTGCCAGCACCGGAGCTTTTAGCTATGGCTACACCTTC

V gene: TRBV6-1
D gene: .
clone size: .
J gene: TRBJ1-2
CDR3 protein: CASSEARFPLYGYTF
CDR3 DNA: TGTGCCAGCAGTGAAGCGAGGTTTCCCCTCTATGGCTACACCTTC

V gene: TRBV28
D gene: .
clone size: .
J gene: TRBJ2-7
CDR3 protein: CASSIKNSYEQYF
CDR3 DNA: TGTGCCAGCAGTATAAAAAACTCCTACGAGCAGTACTTC

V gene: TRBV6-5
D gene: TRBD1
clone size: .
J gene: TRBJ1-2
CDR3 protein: CASSYKGQGIYGYTF
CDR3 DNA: TGTGCCAGCAGTTATAAGGGACAGGGTATCTATGGCTACACCTTC

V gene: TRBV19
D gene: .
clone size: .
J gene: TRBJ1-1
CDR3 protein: CASSISGVSEAFF
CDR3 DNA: TGTGCCAGTAGTATTTCCGGGGTATCTGAAGCTTTCTTT

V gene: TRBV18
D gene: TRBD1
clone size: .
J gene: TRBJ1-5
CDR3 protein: CASSGQGVPNQPQHF
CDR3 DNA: TGTGCCAGCTCGGGACAGGGGGTCCCCAATCAGCCCCAGCATTTT

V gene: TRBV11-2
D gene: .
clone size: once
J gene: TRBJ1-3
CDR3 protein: CASSTVQGPSGNTIYF
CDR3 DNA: TGTGCCAGCAGCACCGTACAGGGTCCCTCTGGAAACACCATATATTTT

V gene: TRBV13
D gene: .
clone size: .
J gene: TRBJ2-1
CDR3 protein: CASTQDRSYNEQFF
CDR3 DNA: TGTGCCAGCACCCAAGACAGGTCCTACAATGAGCAGTTCTTC

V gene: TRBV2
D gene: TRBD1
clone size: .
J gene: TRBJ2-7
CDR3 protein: CASSADRGYEQYF
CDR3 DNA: TGTGCCAGCAGTGCCGACAGGGGTTACGAGCAGTACTTC

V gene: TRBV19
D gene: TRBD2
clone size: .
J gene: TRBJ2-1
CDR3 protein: CASASGRRNEQFF
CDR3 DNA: TGTGCCAGTGCTAGCGGGAGGAGGAATGAGCAGTTCTTC